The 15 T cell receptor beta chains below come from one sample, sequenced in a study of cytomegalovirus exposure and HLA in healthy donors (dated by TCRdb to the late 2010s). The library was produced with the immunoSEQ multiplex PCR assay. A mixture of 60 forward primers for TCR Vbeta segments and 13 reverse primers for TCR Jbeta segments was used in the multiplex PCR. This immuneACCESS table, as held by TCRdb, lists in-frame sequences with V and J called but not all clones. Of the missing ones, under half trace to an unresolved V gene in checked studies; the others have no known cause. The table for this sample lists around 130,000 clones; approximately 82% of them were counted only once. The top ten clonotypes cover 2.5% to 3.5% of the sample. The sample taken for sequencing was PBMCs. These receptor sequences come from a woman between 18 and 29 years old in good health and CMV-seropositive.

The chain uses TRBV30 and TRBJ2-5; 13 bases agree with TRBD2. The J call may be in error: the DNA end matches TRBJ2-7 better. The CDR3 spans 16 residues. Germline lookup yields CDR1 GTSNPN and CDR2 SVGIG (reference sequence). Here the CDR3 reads CAWSPRTSGGPYEQYF. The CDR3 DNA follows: TGTGCCTGGAGTCCCCGGACTAGCGGGGGCCCCTACGAGCAGTACTTC.

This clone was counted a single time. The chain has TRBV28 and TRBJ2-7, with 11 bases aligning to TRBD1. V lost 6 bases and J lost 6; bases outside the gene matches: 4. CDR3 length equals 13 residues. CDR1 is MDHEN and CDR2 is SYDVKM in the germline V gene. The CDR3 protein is CASSPGTGGEQYF. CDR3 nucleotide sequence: TGTGCCAGCAGCCCCGGGACAGGGGGCGAGCAGTACTTC.

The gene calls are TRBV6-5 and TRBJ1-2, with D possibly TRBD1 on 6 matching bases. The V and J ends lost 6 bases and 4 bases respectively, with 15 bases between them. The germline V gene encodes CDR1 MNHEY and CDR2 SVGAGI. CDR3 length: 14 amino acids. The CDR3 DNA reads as TGTGCCAGCAGCTCCTCAACAGGGCTCTATGGCTACACCTTC. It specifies CASSSSTGLYGYTF.

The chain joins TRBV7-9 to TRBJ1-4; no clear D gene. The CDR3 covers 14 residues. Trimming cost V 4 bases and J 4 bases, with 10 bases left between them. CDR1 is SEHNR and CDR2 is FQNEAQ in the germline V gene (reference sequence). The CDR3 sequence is CASSSSFDNEKLFF. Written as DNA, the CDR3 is TGTGCCAGCAGCTCGAGCTTTGATAATGAAAAACTGTTTTTT.

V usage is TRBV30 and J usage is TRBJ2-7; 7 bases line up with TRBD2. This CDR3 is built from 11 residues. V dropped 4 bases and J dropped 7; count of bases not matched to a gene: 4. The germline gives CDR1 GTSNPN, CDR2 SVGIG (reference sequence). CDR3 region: CAWTGRGEQYF. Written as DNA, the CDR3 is TGTGCCTGGACAGGGAGGGGAGAGCAGTACTTC. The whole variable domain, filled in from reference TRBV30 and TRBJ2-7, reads SQTIHQWPATLVQPVGSPLSLECTVEGTSNPNLYWYRQAAGRGLQLLFYSVGIGQISSEVPQNLSASRPQDRQFILSSKKLLLSDSGFYLCAWTGRGEQYFGPGTRLTVT.

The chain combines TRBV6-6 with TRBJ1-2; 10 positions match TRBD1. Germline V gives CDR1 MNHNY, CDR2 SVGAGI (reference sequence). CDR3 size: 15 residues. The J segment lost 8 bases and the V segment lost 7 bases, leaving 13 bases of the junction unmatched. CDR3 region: CASKSSLGTGVGYTF. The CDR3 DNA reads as TGTGCCAGCAAGTCTTCCCTGGGGACAGGGGTAGGCTACACCTTC.

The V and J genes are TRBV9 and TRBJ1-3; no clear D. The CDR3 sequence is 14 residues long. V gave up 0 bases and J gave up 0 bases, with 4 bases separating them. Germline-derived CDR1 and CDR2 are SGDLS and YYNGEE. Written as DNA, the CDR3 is TGTGCCAGCAGCGTAGTGAGCTCTGGAAACACCATATATTTT. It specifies CASSVVSSGNTIYF.

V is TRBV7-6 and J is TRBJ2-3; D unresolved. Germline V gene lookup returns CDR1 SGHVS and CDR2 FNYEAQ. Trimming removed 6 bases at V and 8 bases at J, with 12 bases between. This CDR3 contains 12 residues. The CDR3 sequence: CASSNYEATQYF. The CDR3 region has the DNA TGTGCCAGCAGTAATTACGAGGCTACGCAGTATTTT.

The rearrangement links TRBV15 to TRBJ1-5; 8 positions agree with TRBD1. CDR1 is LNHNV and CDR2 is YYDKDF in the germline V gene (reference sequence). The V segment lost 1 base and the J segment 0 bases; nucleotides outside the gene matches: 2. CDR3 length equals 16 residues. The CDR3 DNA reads TGTGCCACCAGCAGAGGGGACAGGTATAGCAATCAGCCCCAGCATTTT. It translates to CATSRGDRYSNQPQHF.

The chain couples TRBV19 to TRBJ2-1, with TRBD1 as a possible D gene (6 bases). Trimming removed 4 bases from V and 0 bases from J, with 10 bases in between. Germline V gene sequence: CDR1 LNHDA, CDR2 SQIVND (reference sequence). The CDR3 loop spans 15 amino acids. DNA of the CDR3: TGTGCCAGTAGTACAATGACAGGCTCCTACAATGAGCAGTTCTTC. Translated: CASSTMTGSYNEQFF.

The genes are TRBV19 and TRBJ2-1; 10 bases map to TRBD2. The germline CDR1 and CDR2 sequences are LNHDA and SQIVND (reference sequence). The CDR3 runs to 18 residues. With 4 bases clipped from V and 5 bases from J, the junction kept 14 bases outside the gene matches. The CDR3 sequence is CASSRWLAGEPGDNEQFF. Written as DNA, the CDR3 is TGTGCCAGTAGTAGATGGCTAGCGGGGGAACCGGGGGACAATGAGCAGTTCTTC.

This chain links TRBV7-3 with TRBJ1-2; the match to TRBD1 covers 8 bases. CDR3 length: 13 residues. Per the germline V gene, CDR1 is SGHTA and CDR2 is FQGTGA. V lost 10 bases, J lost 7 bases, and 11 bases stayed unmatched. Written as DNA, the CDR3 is TGTGCCACCAGTGAAGGACAGGGCAGTGGCTACACCTTC. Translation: CATSEGQGSGYTF.

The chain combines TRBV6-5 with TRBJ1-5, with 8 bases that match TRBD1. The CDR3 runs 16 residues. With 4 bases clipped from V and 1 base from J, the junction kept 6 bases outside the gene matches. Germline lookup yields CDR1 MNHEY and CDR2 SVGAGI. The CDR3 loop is CASSLDRAISNQPQHF. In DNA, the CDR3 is TGTGCCAGCAGTTTGGACAGGGCGATAAGCAATCAGCCCCAGCATTTT.

The CDR3 nucleotides read TGTGCCAGCACCTTCCGGGGTGGCGCAACTAATGAAAAACTGTTTTTT. Its translation is CASTFRGGATNEKLFF. The chain links TRBV5-6 to TRBJ1-4; no firm D call. The CDR3 loop spans 16 amino acids. Germline loops: CDR1 SGHDT, CDR2 YYEEEE. Deletions cut 6 bases from V and 0 bases from J, with 15 bases between.

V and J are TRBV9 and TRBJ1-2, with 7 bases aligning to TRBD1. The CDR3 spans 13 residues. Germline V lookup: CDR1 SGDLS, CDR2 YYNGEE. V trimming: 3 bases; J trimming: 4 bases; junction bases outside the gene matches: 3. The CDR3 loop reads CASSADRVYGYTF. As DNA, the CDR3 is TGTGCCAGCAGCGCCGACAGGGTCTATGGCTACACCTTC.